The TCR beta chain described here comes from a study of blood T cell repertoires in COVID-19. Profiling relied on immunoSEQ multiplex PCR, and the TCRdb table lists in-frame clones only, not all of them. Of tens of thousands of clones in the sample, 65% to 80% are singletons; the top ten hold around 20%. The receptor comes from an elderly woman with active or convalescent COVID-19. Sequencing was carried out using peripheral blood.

In DNA, the CDR3 is TGTGCCAGTAGTCCCCCGCAGGTTAACTATGGCTACACCTTC. Encoded protein: CASSPPQVNYGYTF. V gene TRBV19 combines with J gene TRBJ1-2; D remains unclear. Germline CDR1 and CDR2: LNHDA and SQIVND (reference sequence). CDR3 length: 14 residues. The ends were cut back, 5 bases at V and 1 base at J, with 11 bases in the middle.